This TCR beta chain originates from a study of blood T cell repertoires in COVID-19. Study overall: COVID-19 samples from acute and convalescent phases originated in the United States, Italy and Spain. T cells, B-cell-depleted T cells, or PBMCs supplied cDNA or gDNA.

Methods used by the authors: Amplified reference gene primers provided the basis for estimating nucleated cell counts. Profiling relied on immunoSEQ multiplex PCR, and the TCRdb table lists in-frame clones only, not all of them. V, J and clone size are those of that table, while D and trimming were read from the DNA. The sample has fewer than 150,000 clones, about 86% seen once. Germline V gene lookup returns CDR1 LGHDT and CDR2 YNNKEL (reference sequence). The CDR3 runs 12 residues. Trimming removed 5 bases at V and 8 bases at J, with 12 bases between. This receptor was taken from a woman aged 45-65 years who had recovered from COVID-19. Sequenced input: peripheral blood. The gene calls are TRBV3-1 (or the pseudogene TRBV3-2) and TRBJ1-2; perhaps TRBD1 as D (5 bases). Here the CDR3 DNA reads TGTGCCAGCAGCAACCGGGGGGACGGCTACACCTTC. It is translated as CASSNRGDGYTF.